Below, 19 T cell receptor beta chains from the same sample are listed, as sequenced in a study of T-cell reconstitution after alpha-beta-depleted transplantation in children. Preparation of the TCRbeta library used unique molecular identifiers. Via MiXCR, TCRdb re-called the PCR reads, giving one row per CDR3 protein. The table shows some 300,000 distinct CDR3 sequences, with about 9.4% occurring only once. The input for sequencing was PBMCs, taken before TCRalphabeta/CD19-depleted stem cell transplant. These receptor sequences come from a boy under two years old with acute myeloid leukemia, due to receive a stem cell transplant.

Ten or more counts support this clonotype. The chain has TRBV4-1 and TRBJ2-3; no reliable D call. The CDR3 spans 12 residues. CDR1 and CDR2 from the germline V gene are MGHRA and YSYEKL. V was pared by 7 bases and J by 0 bases, with 5 bases between. DNA of the CDR3: TGCGCCAGCATGGACAGCACAGATACGCAGTATTTT. This encodes CASMDSTDTQYF.

In regard to this clonotype: A much more abundant neighbour one base away suggests this may be a read error. The CDR3 DNA reads TGCGGCAGCAGCTTGACCTTTTCTAGGGCTTCTTACACTGAAGCTTTCTTT. Its protein product is CGSSLTFSRASYTEAFF. The chain employs TRBV5-1 and TRBJ1-1; no clear D. The CDR3 is made up of 17 amino acids. Germline CDR1 and CDR2: SGHRS and YFSETQ.

This clonotype was recorded many times. The chain employs TRBV6-2 or TRBV6-3 and TRBJ2-2; D not certain. V lost 2 bases and J lost 6, with 7 bases in between. Germline loops: CDR1 MNHEY, CDR2 SVGEGT. The CDR3 extends over 13 amino acids. The CDR3 protein is CASSYVWPGELFF. The CDR3 DNA follows: TGTGCCAGCAGTTACGTCTGGCCCGGGGAGCTGTTTTTT.

This clonotype was seen ten or more times. This sequence joins TRBV20-1 and TRBJ2-7, with 12 bases aligning to TRBD2. This CDR3 comprises 14 residues. V trimming: 2 bases; J trimming: 4 bases; junction bases outside the gene matches: 3. CDR1 and CDR2 from the germline V gene are DFQATT and SNEGSKA (reference sequence). DNA for the CDR3: TGCAGTGCTAGACTAGCGGGAGGGTTTTACGAGCAGTACTTC. As protein: CSARLAGGFYEQYF.

This clonotype was counted at least ten times. This sequence joins TRBV6-5 and TRBJ2-7; 9 nucleotides align to TRBD1. J gave up 2 bases and V 2 bases, and 1 base lay outside the gene matches. The length of the CDR3 is 14 residues. CDR1 and CDR2 from the germline V gene are MNHEY and SVGAGI. The DNA of the CDR3 is TGTGCCAGCAGTTACGGGACAGGGACCTACGAGCAGTACTTC. Translated: CASSYGTGTYEQYF.

This clonotype was counted ten times or more. The rearrangement links TRBV13 to TRBJ2-1; 7 bases are shared with TRBD2. V shed 5 bases and J 5 bases; nucleotides not matched to a gene: 6. The germline V gene encodes CDR1 PRHDT and CDR2 FYEKMQ (reference sequence). The CDR3 runs 14 residues. CDR3 loop: CASSPQAGHNEQFF. In DNA, the CDR3 is TGTGCCAGCAGCCCCCAAGCGGGGCACAATGAGCAGTTCTTC.

This clonotype showed up many times. V gene TRBV12-3 or TRBV12-4 combines with J gene TRBJ2-7; TRBD1 matches 9 bases. The V gene end was trimmed by 6 bases and the J gene end by 4 bases; junction bases not matched to a gene: 13. The CDR3 has 16 amino acids. The CDR3 coding sequence is TGTGCCAGCAGCACGGGACAGGGTGAGAAGGGATACGAGCAGTACTTC. Translated: CASSTGQGEKGYEQYF.

This clonotype was recorded at least ten times. The rearrangement links TRBV7-2 to TRBJ2-7; 8 bases fit TRBD2. The CDR3 runs 15 residues. CDR1 SGHTA and CDR2 FQGNSA come from the germline V gene. V gave up 5 bases and J gave up 4 bases; unmatched junction bases: 10. CDR3 region: CASSILAAVQYEQYF. The CDR3 nucleotides read TGTGCCAGCAGCATACTAGCGGCCGTCCAATACGAGCAGTACTTC.

This clonotype was observed many times. The V call is TRBV28, the J call TRBJ2-1; no reliable D call. Trimming shortened V by 8 bases and J by 5 bases, and 13 bases separated the two germline ends. Germline V lookup: CDR1 MDHEN, CDR2 SYDVKM. The CDR3 consists of 13 residues. This CDR3 reads CASLLIGHNEQFF. CDR3 DNA: TGTGCCAGCTTACTAATTGGGCACAATGAGCAGTTCTTC.

In this sample, this clonotype turned up a few times. V and J are TRBV28 and TRBJ2-6, with TRBD2 identical over 8 bases. The J segment lost 4 bases and the V segment lost 3 bases, leaving 5 bases of the junction unmatched. Per the germline V gene, CDR1 is MDHEN and CDR2 is SYDVKM. The CDR3 is made up of 16 amino acids. CDR3 sequence (DNA): TGTGCCAGCAGTTTGGGGAGCGGGGGCGGGGCCAACGTCCTGACTTTC. Its translation: CASSLGSGGGANVLTF.

This clonotype was seen repeatedly, ten times or more. The chain uses TRBV11-1 and TRBJ2-5; D perhaps matches TRBD1 (5 bases). V lost 7 bases, J lost 3 bases, and 18 bases lay in between. Germline V CDR1 and CDR2: SGHAT, FQDESV (reference sequence). This CDR3 is built from 15 residues. This CDR3 is CASTQRAGNKETQYF. Here the CDR3 DNA reads TGTGCCAGCACCCAAAGGGCAGGGAACAAAGAGACCCAGTACTTC.

This clonotype occurred many times. The gene calls are TRBV7-6 and TRBJ2-3; 8 bases are shared with TRBD2. This CDR3 region has 14 residues. V shed 5 bases, J shed 6 bases, and the junction held 7 bases outside the gene matches. Germline V gene lookup returns CDR1 SGHVS and CDR2 FNYEAQ. The CDR3 DNA is TGTGCCAGCAGCCTTTCCGGGGGGGTCGATACGCAGTATTTT. Amino acid sequence: CASSLSGGVDTQYF. The full variable domain, rest sourced from reference TRBV7-6 and TRBJ2-3, is GAGVSQSPRYKVTKRGQDVALRCDPISGHVSLYWYRQALGQGPEFLTYFNYEAQQDKSGLPNDRFSAERPEGSISTLTIQRTEQRDSAMYRCASSLSGGVDTQYFGPGTRLTVL.

This clonotype has ten or more counts. The gene calls are TRBV9 and TRBJ2-6, with D possibly being TRBD1 (5 bases). V dropped 0 bases and J dropped 0 bases, with 19 bases sitting between them. Germline loops: CDR1 SGDLS, CDR2 YYNGEE. The CDR3 sequence is 20 residues long. CDR3 sequence (DNA): TGTGCCAGCAGCGTAGCTGTGAATACAGGTGGCCGCTCTGGGGCCAACGTCCTGACTTTC. This encodes CASSVAVNTGGRSGANVLTF.

This clonotype was seen repeatedly, ten times or more. The rearrangement joins TRBV28 to TRBJ2-5; TRBD2 matches 7 bases. The length of the CDR3 is 13 residues. After removal of 9 bases from V and 1 base from J, the junction contained 5 bases not matched to a gene. Germline V gene lookup returns CDR1 MDHEN and CDR2 SYDVKM. The CDR3 loop is CASLRGTQETQYF. The CDR3 DNA reads TGTGCCAGTTTGCGGGGGACCCAAGAGACCCAGTACTTC. Together with reference TRBV28 and TRBJ2-5, the CDR3 gives the full variable domain: DVKVTQSSRYLVKRTGEKVFLECVQDMDHENMFWYRQDPGLGLRLIYFSYDVKMKEKGDIPEGYSVSREKKERFSLILESASTNQTSMYLCASLRGTQETQYFGPGTRLLVL.

Many counts were recorded for this clonotype. The gene calls are TRBV7-9 and TRBJ1-5; a possible D gene is TRBD1 (6 bases). Per germline, CDR1 SEHNR and CDR2 FQNEAQ (reference sequence). The CDR3 is 14 amino acids. V was pared by 5 bases and J by 2 bases, with 10 bases between. The CDR3: CASSLGAGNQPQHF. The CDR3 nucleotides are TGTGCCAGCAGCCTGGGGGCAGGCAATCAGCCCCAGCATTTT.

This clonotype was counted ten times or more. The J gene is TRBJ2-7, the V gene TRBV25-1; D perhaps matches TRBD2 (5 bases). Trimming left V 5 bases short and J 1 base short, with 9 bases between. The CDR3 sequence is 13 residues long. Germline V CDR1 and CDR2: MGHDK, SYGVNS. The CDR3 sequence: CASSNTGSYEQYF. For the CDR3, the DNA is TGTGCCAGCAGTAACACGGGGTCCTACGAGCAGTACTTC.

This clonotype was picked up a small number of times. V gene TRBV27 combines with J gene TRBJ2-2, with TRBD1 matching 7 bases. The germline gives CDR1 MNHEY, CDR2 SMNVEV (reference sequence). The ends lost 8 bases at V and 7 bases at J; junction bases unmatched: 7. CDR3 length equals 13 residues. The CDR3 loop is CASETGFGGELFF. Here the CDR3 DNA reads TGTGCCAGCGAGACAGGGTTCGGCGGGGAGCTGTTTTTT.

This chain connects TRBV20-1 to TRBJ1-4; D possibly corresponds to TRBD1 (5 bases). From germline, CDR1 is DFQATT and CDR2 SNEGSKA (reference sequence). This CDR3 is built from 18 residues. V shed 0 bases and J shed 5 bases, with 22 bases lying between them. DNA of the CDR3: TGCAGTGCTAGAGATCGGGGCTACGGCTTTTTTTTAAATGAAAAACTGTTTTTT. It encodes CSARDRGYGFFLNEKLFF.

This clonotype was detected ten times or more. J is TRBJ1-4 and V is TRBV29-1; 7 nucleotides align to TRBD1. CDR1 and CDR2 (germline): SQVTM, ANQGSEA. This CDR3 is built from 13 residues. V shed 6 bases and J 8 bases; nucleotides not matched to a gene: 9. The CDR3 loop reads CSVLDRVEEKLFF. The CDR3 region has the DNA TGCAGCGTCCTTGACAGGGTGGAAGAAAAACTGTTTTTT.